This is a list of T cell receptor beta chains from one sample in a study of PD-L1 blockade in urothelial cancer. The table came from immunoSEQ multiplex PCR; TCRdb's copy has only in-frame clones and leaves some out. The sample lists around 82,000 clones, around 84% occurring once. Sequences were derived from PBMCs, sampled around atezolizumab (anti-PD-L1) treatment. Receptor source: a man in his sixties with urothelial cancer. CDR3s include the opening cysteine and the closing phenylalanine or tryptophan. The order of the fields is CDR3 protein, CDR3 DNA, V gene, J gene, D gene, clone size. The D gene is left open where the match is weak. Not every row has a clone size; where given, it reads once, few, many or a size class.

cdr3_aa: CASSLAMVAGVDADTQYF; cdr3_nt: TGTGCCAGCAGCTTAGCGATGGTAGCGGGAGTTGACGCAGATACGCAGTATTTT; v_call: TRBV7-9; j_call: TRBJ2-3; d_call: TRBD2; clone_size: -
cdr3_aa: CASSLDFSGGARDTQYF; cdr3_nt: TGTGCCAGCAGCTTAGATTTTAGCGGGGGGGCCAGAGATACGCAGTATTTT; v_call: TRBV7-8; j_call: TRBJ2-3; d_call: TRBD2; clone_size: -
cdr3_aa: CASSDPTGVNTEAFF; cdr3_nt: TGCGCCAGCAGTGACCCTACAGGGGTGAACACTGAAGCTTTCTTT; v_call: TRBV10-1; j_call: TRBJ1-1; d_call: TRBD1; clone_size: -
cdr3_aa: CASSYRTSGSLDSFF; cdr3_nt: TGTGCCAGCAGCTATCGGACTAGCGGGAGCTTGGATTCATTCTTC; v_call: TRBV7-8; j_call: TRBJ2-1; d_call: TRBD2; clone_size: -
cdr3_aa: CASSAGTVGNTEAFF; cdr3_nt: TGTGCCAGCAGTGCCGGGACTGTGGGAAACACTGAAGCTTTCTTT; v_call: TRBV6-5; j_call: TRBJ1-1; d_call: -; clone_size: -
cdr3_aa: CASSLGLLLVQDANYGYTF; cdr3_nt: TGTGCCAGCAGCTTGGGCCTCTTATTGGTACAGGACGCTAACTATGGCTACACCTTC; v_call: TRBV5-4; j_call: TRBJ1-2; d_call: -; clone_size: -
cdr3_aa: CASSYSGPFSGNTIYF; cdr3_nt: TGTGCCAGCAGTTACTCCGGTCCGTTCTCTGGAAACACCATATATTTT; v_call: TRBV6-5; j_call: TRBJ1-3; d_call: -; clone_size: -
cdr3_aa: CASSFGGQGRTSLGYTF; cdr3_nt: TGTGCCAGCAGCTTTGGCGGACAGGGGCGAACCAGCTTGGGCTACACCTTC; v_call: TRBV5-6; j_call: TRBJ1-2; d_call: TRBD1; clone_size: -
cdr3_aa: CASSLSGTGETGELFF; cdr3_nt: TGTGCCAGCAGCTTATCCGGGACAGGGGAGACCGGGGAGCTGTTTTTT; v_call: TRBV7-2; j_call: TRBJ2-2; d_call: TRBD1; clone_size: once
cdr3_aa: CASSAGTGATNEKLFF; cdr3_nt: TGTGCCAGCAGCGCCGGGACAGGGGCAACTAATGAAAAACTGTTTTTT; v_call: TRBV5-4; j_call: TRBJ1-4; d_call: TRBD1; clone_size: -
cdr3_aa: CASSSFKDRGTDTQYF; cdr3_nt: TGCGCCAGCAGCTCCTTTAAGGACAGGGGAACGGATACGCAGTATTTT; v_call: TRBV5-1; j_call: TRBJ2-3; d_call: TRBD1; clone_size: once
cdr3_aa: CASSEGGVRDTQYF; cdr3_nt: TGCGCCAGCAGTGAAGGGGGGGTGAGAGATACGCAGTATTTT; v_call: TRBV10-2; j_call: TRBJ2-3; d_call: -; clone_size: -
cdr3_aa: CASSVGTASSYNEQFF; cdr3_nt: TGTGCCAGCAGCGTAGGGACTGCTAGCTCCTACAATGAGCAGTTCTTC; v_call: TRBV9; j_call: TRBJ2-1; d_call: -; clone_size: once
cdr3_aa: CASSPPTQGDSYEQYF; cdr3_nt: TGTGCCAGCTCACCACCCACGCAGGGGGACTCCTACGAGCAGTACTTC; v_call: TRBV18; j_call: TRBJ2-7; d_call: TRBD1; clone_size: -
cdr3_aa: CASSRLPSGAETQYF; cdr3_nt: TGTGCCAGCAGCCGGCTGCCTAGCGGGGCAGAGACCCAGTACTTC; v_call: TRBV5-4; j_call: TRBJ2-5; d_call: TRBD2; clone_size: few
cdr3_aa: CASSFRGEEQFF; cdr3_nt: TGCGCCAGCAGCTTCAGGGGCGAGGAGCAGTTCTTC; v_call: TRBV5-1; j_call: TRBJ2-1; d_call: -; clone_size: -
cdr3_aa: CASRRTSVKTQYF; cdr3_nt: TGTGCCAGCAGGCGGACTAGCGTGAAGACCCAGTACTTC; v_call: TRBV27; j_call: TRBJ2-5; d_call: TRBD2; clone_size: -
cdr3_aa: CATGGNYGYTF; cdr3_nt: TGTGCCACCGGGGGTAACTATGGCTACACCTTC; v_call: TRBV28; j_call: TRBJ1-2; d_call: -; clone_size: -
cdr3_aa: CASSLSGNTIYF; cdr3_nt: TGTGCCAGCTCCCTCTCTGGAAACACCATATATTTT; v_call: TRBV11-2; j_call: TRBJ1-3; d_call: -; clone_size: few
cdr3_aa: CASSPPVLAGIGELFF; cdr3_nt: TGTGCCAGCTCACCACCGGTCCTAGCGGGAATAGGGGAGCTGTTTTTT; v_call: TRBV18; j_call: TRBJ2-2; d_call: TRBD2; clone_size: -
cdr3_aa: CASSLVNSGYNEQFF; cdr3_nt: TGTGCCAGCAGTTTGGTTAATAGCGGATACAATGAGCAGTTCTTC; v_call: TRBV28; j_call: TRBJ2-1; d_call: -; clone_size: -
cdr3_aa: CASSRTGFEQYF; cdr3_nt: TGTGCCAGTAGTCGGACAGGGTTTGAGCAGTACTTC; v_call: TRBV19; j_call: TRBJ2-7; d_call: TRBD1; clone_size: -